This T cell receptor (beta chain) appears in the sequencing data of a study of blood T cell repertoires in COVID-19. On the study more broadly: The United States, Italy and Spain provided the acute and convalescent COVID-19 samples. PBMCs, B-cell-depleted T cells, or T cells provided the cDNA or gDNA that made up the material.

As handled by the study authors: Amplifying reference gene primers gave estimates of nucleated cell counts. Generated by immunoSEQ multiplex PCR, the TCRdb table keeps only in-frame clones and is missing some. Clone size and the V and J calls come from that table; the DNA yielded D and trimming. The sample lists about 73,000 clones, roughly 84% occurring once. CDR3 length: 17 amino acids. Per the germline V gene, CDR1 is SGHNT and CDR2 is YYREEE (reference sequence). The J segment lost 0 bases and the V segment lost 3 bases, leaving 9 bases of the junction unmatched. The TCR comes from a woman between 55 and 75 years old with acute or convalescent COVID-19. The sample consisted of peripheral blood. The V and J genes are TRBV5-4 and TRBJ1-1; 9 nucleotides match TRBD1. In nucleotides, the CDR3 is TGTGCCAGCAGCTATGTCCCGGGACAGGGATTGAACACTGAAGCTTTCTTT. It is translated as CASSYVPGQGLNTEAFF.